This TCR beta chain was documented in a study of T-cell reconstitution after alpha-beta-depleted transplantation in children. The CDR3 runs 13 residues. Trimming stripped 8 bases from V and 3 bases from J, with 14 bases between. CDR1 and CDR2 from the germline V gene are KGHSH and LQKENI. Unique molecular identifiers featured in how the TCRbeta library was prepared. TCRdb re-called the PCR reads through MiXCR, storing one row per CDR3 protein. The sample holds about 610,000 distinct CDR3 sequences, under 12% seen once. This specimen was PBMCs from the stem cell graft donor, taken from the stem cell graft. The chain has TRBV18 and TRBJ2-7; D is undetermined. The receptor comes from a human donor who donated a stem cell graft to a child with acute myeloid leukemia. The CDR3 coding sequence is TGTGCCAGCAGCACCGGCCTCGACTACGAGCAGTACTTC. The encoded protein is CASSTGLDYEQYF.